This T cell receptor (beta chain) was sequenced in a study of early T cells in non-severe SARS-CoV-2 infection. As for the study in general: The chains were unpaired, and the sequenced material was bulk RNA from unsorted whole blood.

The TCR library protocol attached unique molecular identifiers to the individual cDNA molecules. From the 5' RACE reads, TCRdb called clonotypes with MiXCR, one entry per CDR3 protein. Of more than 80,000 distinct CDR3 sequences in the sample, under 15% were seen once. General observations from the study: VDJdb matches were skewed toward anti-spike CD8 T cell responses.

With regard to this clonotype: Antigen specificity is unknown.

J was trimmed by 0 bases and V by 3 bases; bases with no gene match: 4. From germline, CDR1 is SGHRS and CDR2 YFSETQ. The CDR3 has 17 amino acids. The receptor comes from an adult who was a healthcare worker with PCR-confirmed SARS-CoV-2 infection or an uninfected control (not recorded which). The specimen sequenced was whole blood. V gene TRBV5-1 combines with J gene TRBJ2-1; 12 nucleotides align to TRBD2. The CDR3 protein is CASSSGLAGNSYNEQFF. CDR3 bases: TGCGCCAGCAGCTCGGGACTAGCGGGCAACTCCTACAATGAGCAGTTCTTC.